This is a list of T cell receptor beta chains from one sample in a study of PD-1 blockade in classical Hodgkin lymphoma. Using immunoSEQ multiplex PCR, the repertoire was profiled, and TCRdb retains in-frame clones only, with some absent. The profile shows some 96,000 clones, roughly 76% of them singletons. Sequencing was performed on peripheral blood mononuclear cells (PBMCs), taken before the second cycle of nivolumab. The source is a human donor with classical Hodgkin lymphoma. CDR3s include the opening cysteine and the closing phenylalanine or tryptophan. Fields, in order: V gene, D gene, J gene, clone size, CDR3 protein, CDR3 DNA. A D gene is named only where the DNA matches it firmly. Clone size, where shown, is once, few, many, or a class for clones that have expanded.

TRBV19	TRBD2	TRBJ2-1	few	CASSKRLAELYNEQFF	TGTGCCAGTAGTAAAAGACTAGCGGAGCTATACAATGAGCAGTTCTTC
TRBV5-1	.	TRBJ2-7	once	CASSLVLGEQYF	TGCGCCAGCAGCCTCGTCCTAGGCGAGCAGTACTTC
TRBV11-3	.	TRBJ2-1	.	CASSQGGLAEQFF	TGTGCCAGCAGCCAGGGGGGGCTAGCGGAGCAGTTCTTC
TRBV7-9	.	TRBJ2-3	.	CASSMPGAHTDTQYF	TGTGCCAGCAGCATGCCGGGGGCCCACACAGATACGCAGTATTTT
TRBV19	TRBD2	TRBJ2-2	once	CASSPRRTSPGELFF	TGTGCCAGTAGTCCCCGAAGGACTAGCCCCGGGGAGCTGTTTTTT
TRBV5-5	TRBD1	TRBJ1-2	few	CASSLSGGGGYTF	TGTGCCAGCAGCTTGTCAGGGGGTGGTGGCTACACCTTC
TRBV6-4	TRBD2	TRBJ2-3	.	CASSDAGLARPDTQYF	TGTGCCAGCAGTGACGCCGGACTAGCGCGCCCAGATACGCAGTATTTT
TRBV27	.	TRBJ2-7	.	CATSWGGHGYEQYF	TGTGCCACCAGTTGGGGGGGGCATGGGTACGAGCAGTACTTC
TRBV10-3	TRBD2	TRBJ2-5	.	CAISGAGVAETQYF	TGTGCCATCAGTGGAGCGGGAGTAGCTGAGACCCAGTACTTC
TRBV25-1	TRBD1	TRBJ1-1	once	CASSQGGAGTEAFF	TGTGCCAGCTCGCAGGGGGGGGCGGGCACTGAAGCTTTCTTT
TRBV23-1	.	TRBJ2-7	.	CASSQSHSGEAYEQYF	TGCGCCAGCAGTCAATCCCATAGCGGAGAGGCCTACGAGCAGTACTTC
TRBV28	.	TRBJ1-1	.	CASSLFRQSVGTEAFF	TGTGCCAGCAGTTTATTTCGACAGTCGGTGGGCACTGAAGCTTTCTTT
TRBV5-5	TRBD1	TRBJ2-7	.	CASSSPEGAVYEQYF	TGTGCCAGCAGCTCTCCTGAGGGGGCGGTCTACGAGCAGTACTTC
TRBV4-1	.	TRBJ1-1	.	CASSQAGSLATEAFF	TGCGCCAGCAGCCAAGCAGGCTCCCTGGCCACTGAAGCTTTCTTT
TRBV2	.	TRBJ1-4	few	CASSRDQNEKLFF	TGTGCCAGCTCCAGAGATCAAAATGAAAAACTGTTTTTT
TRBV6-1	.	TRBJ1-3	.	CASSEGVGNTIYF	TGTGCCAGCAGTGAAGGGGTCGGAAACACCATATATTTT
TRBV4-2	TRBD2	TRBJ2-1	.	CASSPGEGGYNEQFF	TGTGCCAGCAGCCCGGGGGAGGGAGGGTACAATGAGCAGTTCTTC
TRBV5-1	.	TRBJ2-2	.	CASSGRQTGELFF	TGCGCCAGCAGCGGGAGGCAAACCGGGGAGCTGTTTTTT
TRBV10-3	.	TRBJ2-3	.	CAISAQDLTDTQYF	TGTGCCATCAGTGCTCAGGATCTCACAGATACGCAGTATTTT
TRBV7-9	TRBD2	TRBJ2-2	.	CASSFLLAGNTGELFF	TGTGCCAGCAGCTTTTTACTAGCGGGAAACACCGGGGAGCTGTTTTTT
TRBV5-1	.	TRBJ2-3	.	CASSTGLGQTSDTQYF	TGCGCCAGCAGTACAGGACTTGGGCAGACCTCAGATACGCAGTATTTT
TRBV6-5	.	TRBJ2-2	once	CASSWAGPIGELFF	TGTGCCAGCAGTTGGGCGGGCCCCATCGGGGAGCTGTTTTTT
TRBV15	.	TRBJ2-1	.	CATSTQRTSYNEQFF	TGTGCCACCAGCACTCAGCGGACCTCCTACAATGAGCAGTTCTTC
TRBV7-9	.	TRBJ2-2	few	CASSLVGERRTGELFF	TGTGCCAGCAGCTTAGTGGGGGAGAGGCGCACCGGGGAGCTGTTTTTT
TRBV5-1	.	TRBJ2-7	once	CASSLGRASEQYF	TGCGCCAGCAGCTTGGGGCGGGCCAGCGAGCAGTACTTC
TRBV2	TRBD2	TRBJ2-7	.	CASSDPGGRSNEQYF	TGTGCCAGCAGTGACCCGGGGGGGCGGAGTAACGAGCAGTACTTC
TRBV5-4	TRBD1	TRBJ2-6	.	CASSWGTGSGANVLTF	TGTGCCAGCAGCTGGGGGACAGGGTCTGGGGCCAACGTCCTGACTTTC
TRBV18	.	TRBJ2-7	.	CASSPRGLNYEQYF	TGTGCCAGCTCACCACGGGGCCTCAACTACGAGCAGTACTTC
TRBV15	.	TRBJ2-1	.	CATSSDGTPPFF	TGTGCCACCAGCAGTGACGGGACTCCTCCGTTCTTC
TRBV14	.	TRBJ2-7	.	CASSPRTLYEQYF	TGTGCCAGCAGCCCCCGGACATTATACGAGCAGTACTTC
TRBV5-5	TRBD2	TRBJ2-6	.	CASSLSAAGGTSGANVLTF	TGTGCCAGCAGCTTGAGCGCGGCGGGGGGGACCTCTGGGGCCAACGTCCTGACTTTC
TRBV2	TRBD1	TRBJ1-4	.	CASRRGTAPNEKLFF	TGTGCCAGCAGGCGGGGGACAGCTCCGAATGAAAAACTGTTTTTT
TRBV6-1	.	TRBJ2-2	.	CASSPAGALTGELFF	TGTGCCAGCAGCCCGGCCGGGGCCTTAACCGGGGAGCTGTTTTTT
TRBV5-4	.	TRBJ2-1	.	CASSLNSGYNEQFF	TGTGCCAGCAGCTTGAATAGCGGCTACAATGAGCAGTTCTTC
TRBV2	TRBD1	TRBJ1-2	.	CASSYPGQGPYGYTF	TGTGCCAGCAGTTATCCGGGACAGGGGCCCTATGGCTACACCTTC
TRBV5-1	.	TRBJ2-3	.	CASSQSAGTDTQYF	TGCGCCAGCTCCCAAAGCGCCGGCACAGATACGCAGTATTTT
TRBV13	.	TRBJ2-1	.	CASSLASNNEQFF	TGTGCCAGCAGCTTAGCATCCAACAATGAGCAGTTCTTC
TRBV7-2	.	TRBJ1-2	.	CASSLDVRATEGYTF	TGTGCCAGCAGCTTAGATGTCAGAGCCACTGAAGGCTACACCTTC
TRBV12-5	.	TRBJ2-7	.	CVTGTGIYEQYF	TGTGTTACCGGGACGGGAATCTACGAGCAGTACTTC
TRBV15	.	TRBJ1-2	.	CATSSGRFYGYTF	TGTGCCACCAGCAGTGGACGGTTCTATGGCTACACCTTC
TRBV19	TRBD2	TRBJ2-1	.	CASSRLAGYNEQFF	TGTGCCAGTAGTCGACTAGCGGGATACAATGAGCAGTTCTTC
TRBV19	TRBD1	TRBJ1-5	.	CASSVDRGDQPQHF	TGTGCCAGTAGTGTAGACAGGGGGGATCAGCCCCAGCATTTT
TRBV27	.	TRBJ2-2	.	CASSSQGRSTGELFF	TGTGCCAGCAGTTCACAGGGACGCAGCACCGGGGAGCTGTTTTTT
TRBV4-2	.	TRBJ2-3	.	CASSRGVMGLGEDTQYF	TGTGCCAGCAGCCGGGGAGTCATGGGGCTCGGGGAGGATACGCAGTATTTT
TRBV28	.	TRBJ2-1	.	CASSLSGGPYNEQFF	TGTGCCAGCAGTTTATCCGGGGGCCCTTACAATGAGCAGTTCTTC
TRBV7-9	TRBD1	TRBJ2-7	once	CASSAPTGAYEQYF	TGTGCCAGCAGCGCACCTACAGGGGCCTACGAGCAGTACTTC
TRBV2	TRBD2	TRBJ2-7	.	CASRKHRGVTSGIYEQYF	TGTGCCAGCAGAAAACACCGAGGGGTGACTAGCGGGATCTACGAGCAGTACTTC
TRBV19	.	TRBJ1-1	.	CASRGPAVNTEAFF	TGTGCCAGTAGGGGCCCGGCGGTGAACACTGAAGCTTTCTTT
TRBV27	.	TRBJ1-1	.	CASSLDSRGGEAFF	TGTGCCAGCAGTTTAGACAGTCGCGGCGGTGAAGCTTTCTTT
TRBV28	.	TRBJ1-4	.	CASSFVREKLFF	TGTGCCAGCAGTTTCGTCAGAGAAAAACTGTTTTTT
TRBV6-1	TRBD1	TRBJ1-2	.	CASSEFSRGAGGYTF	TGTGCCAGCAGTGAATTCTCCAGGGGGGCAGGGGGCTACACCTTC
TRBV2	.	TRBJ2-7	.	CASSLVAGTYEQYF	TGTGCCAGCAGCCTCGTAGCTGGGACCTACGAGCAGTACTTC
TRBV5-1	.	TRBJ2-3	.	CASSRDVPAQRTDTQYF	TGCGCCAGCAGCAGGGACGTCCCAGCGCAACGCACAGATACGCAGTATTTT
TRBV10-3	.	TRBJ1-1	.	CAISESDFELPPEAFF	TGTGCCATCAGTGAGTCTGATTTTGAATTACCCCCTGAAGCTTTCTTT
TRBV28	TRBD2	TRBJ2-7	once	CASRPSGPTYEQYF	TGTGCCAGCAGGCCTAGCGGGCCCACCTACGAGCAGTACTTC
TRBV5-1	.	TRBJ1-2	once	CASSLDRGPGGYTF	TGCGCCAGCAGCTTGGATCGGGGTCCGGGGGGCTACACCTTC